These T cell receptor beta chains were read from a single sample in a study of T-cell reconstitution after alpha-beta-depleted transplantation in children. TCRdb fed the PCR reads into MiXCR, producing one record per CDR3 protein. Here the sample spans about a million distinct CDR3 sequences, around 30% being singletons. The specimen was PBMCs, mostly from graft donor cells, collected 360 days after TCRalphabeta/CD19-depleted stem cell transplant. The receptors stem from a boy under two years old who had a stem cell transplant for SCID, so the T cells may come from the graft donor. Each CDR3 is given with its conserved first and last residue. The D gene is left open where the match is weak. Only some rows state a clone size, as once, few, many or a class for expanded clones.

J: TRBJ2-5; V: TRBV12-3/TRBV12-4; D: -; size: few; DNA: TGTGCCAGCAGTTTGGGGGACTGGGCGCGGGAGACCCAGTACTTC; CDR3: CASSLGDWARETQYF
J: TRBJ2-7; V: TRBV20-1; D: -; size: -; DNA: TGCAGTGCTAGTAAGGGGGCCTACGAGCAGTACTTC; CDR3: CSASKGAYEQYF
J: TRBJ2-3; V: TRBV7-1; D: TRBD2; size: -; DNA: TGTGCCAGCAGCGCACATGGACTAGCGGGGGACCCCCACCTATTCAGCACAGATACGCAGTATTTT; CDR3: CASSAHGLAGDPHLFSTDTQYF
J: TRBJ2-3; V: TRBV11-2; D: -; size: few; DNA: TGTGCCAGCAGCTTGGTAACAGGGATAGCAGATACGCAGTATTTT; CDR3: CASSLVTGIADTQYF
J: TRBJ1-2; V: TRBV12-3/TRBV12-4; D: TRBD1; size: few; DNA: TGTGCCAGCAGTTTAGGACAGGGGGCGCGCGGCTACACCTTC; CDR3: CASSLGQGARGYTF
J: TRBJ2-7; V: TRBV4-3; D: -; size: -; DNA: TGCGCCAGCAGCCAGGCCAAAGGATCTTACGAGCAGTACTTC; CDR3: CASSQAKGSYEQYF
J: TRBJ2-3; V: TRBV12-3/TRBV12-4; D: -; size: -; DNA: TGTGCCAGCCGCCTCGGGTGGGGCACAGATACGCAGTATTTT; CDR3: CASRLGWGTDTQYF
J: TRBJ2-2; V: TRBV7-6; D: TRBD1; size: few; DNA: TGTGCCAGCAGCTTAGGGGGACAGGCTTACACCGGGGAGCTGTTTTTT; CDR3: CASSLGGQAYTGELFF
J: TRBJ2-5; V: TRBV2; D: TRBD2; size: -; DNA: TGTGCCAGCAGTGGCCCCGGGACTAGCGGGAGCAGGGAGACCCAGTACTTC; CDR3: CASSGPGTSGSRETQYF
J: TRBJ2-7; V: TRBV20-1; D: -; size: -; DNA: TGCAGTGCTAGCTCTGATGCTTTCGAGCAGTACTTC; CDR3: CSASSDAFEQYF
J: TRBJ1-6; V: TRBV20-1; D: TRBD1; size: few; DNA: TGCAGTGCTAGGGACAGGGGGCCCTATAATTCACCCCTCCACTTT; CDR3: CSARDRGPYNSPLHF
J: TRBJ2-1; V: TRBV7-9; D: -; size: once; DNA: TGTGCCAGCAGCCCCAGACAGTTAAAGAATGAGCAGTTCTTC; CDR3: CASSPRQLKNEQFF
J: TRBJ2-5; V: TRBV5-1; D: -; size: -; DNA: TGCGCCAGCAGCTTGGCTCCGGGTGGGGGAGAGACCCAGTACTTC; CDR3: CASSLAPGGGETQYF
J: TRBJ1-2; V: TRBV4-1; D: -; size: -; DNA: TGCGCCAGCAGCCCTCCGGCCAGTAACTATGGCTACACCTTC; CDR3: CASSPPASNYGYTF
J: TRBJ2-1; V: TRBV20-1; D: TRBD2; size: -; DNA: TGCAGTGCTAGTTCGCTGACTAGCGGGGGGGCCGTATACAATGAGCAGTTCTTC; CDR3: CSASSLTSGGAVYNEQFF
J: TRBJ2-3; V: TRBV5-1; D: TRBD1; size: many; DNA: TGCGCCAGCAGCTTGGGGACAGGGAGGACAGATACGCAGTATTTT; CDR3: CASSLGTGRTDTQYF
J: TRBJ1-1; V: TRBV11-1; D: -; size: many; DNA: TGTGCCAGCAGCTACCAGGGAAACACTGAAGCTTTCTTT; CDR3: CASSYQGNTEAFF
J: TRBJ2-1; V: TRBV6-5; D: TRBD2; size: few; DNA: TGTGCCAGCAGTTACTCCTTCAAGACTAGCCCTCCCTACAATGAGCAGTTCTTC; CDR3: CASSYSFKTSPPYNEQFF
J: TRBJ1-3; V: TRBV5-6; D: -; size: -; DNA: TGTGCCAGCAGCTTGCGCACCTCTGGAAACACCATATATTTT; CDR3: CASSLRTSGNTIYF
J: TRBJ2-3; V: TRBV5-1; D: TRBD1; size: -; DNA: TGCGCCAGCAGCTTCAGAGGGGGCGCTGGCACAGATACGCAGTATTTT; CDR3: CASSFRGGAGTDTQYF
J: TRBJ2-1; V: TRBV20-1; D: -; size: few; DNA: TGCAGTGCTAGAAGAGGGGGCGGGATGGATGAGCAGTTCTTC; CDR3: CSARRGGGMDEQFF
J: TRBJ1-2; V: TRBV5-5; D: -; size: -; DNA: TGTGCCAGCAGCTTGGGTGGGATTTTGAACTATGGCTACACCTTC; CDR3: CASSLGGILNYGYTF
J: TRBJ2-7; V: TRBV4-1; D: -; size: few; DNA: TGCGCCAGCAGAAGAGGGCCCCTGAGGGATTACGAGCAGTACTTC; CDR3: CASRRGPLRDYEQYF
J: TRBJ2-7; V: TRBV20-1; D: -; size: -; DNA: TGCAGTGCCGGGGACCTCGGCTACGAGCAGTACTTC; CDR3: CSAGDLGYEQYF
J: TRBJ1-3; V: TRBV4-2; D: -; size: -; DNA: TGTGCCAGCAGCCAAGATACCATCGGGGCTGGAAACACCATATATTTT; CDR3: CASSQDTIGAGNTIYF
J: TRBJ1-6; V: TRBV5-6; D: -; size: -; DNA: TGTGCCAGCAGCTTGGGTTCGGGGGCGCGAGGTCCACCCCTCCACTTT; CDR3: CASSLGSGARGPPLHF
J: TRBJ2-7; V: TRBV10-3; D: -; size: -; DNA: TGTGCCATCAGTGACGCTAGGGGCTCCTACGAGCAGTACTTC; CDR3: CAISDARGSYEQYF
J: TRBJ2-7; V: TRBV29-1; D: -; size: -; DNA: TGCAGCGTTGAAGGTCGGCCTTACGAGCAGTACTTC; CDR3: CSVEGRPYEQYF
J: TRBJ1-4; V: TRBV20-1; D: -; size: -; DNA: TGCAGTGCTATTTGGCCCGCTACTTCCTCAGGGAATGAAAAACTGTTTTTT; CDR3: CSAIWPATSSGNEKLFF
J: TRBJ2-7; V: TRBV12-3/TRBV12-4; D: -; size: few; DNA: TGTGCCAGCAGTTTCGTAGGGGCTCCCTACGAGCAGTACTTC; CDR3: CASSFVGAPYEQYF
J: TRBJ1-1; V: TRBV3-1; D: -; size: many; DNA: TGTGCCAGCAGCCAAGTGGGAACTGAAGCTTTCTTT; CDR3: CASSQVGTEAFF
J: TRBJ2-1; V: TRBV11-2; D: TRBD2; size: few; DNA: TGTGCCAGCAGCTTAGTCCCTAGCGGGGGGCTCTACAATGAGCAGTTCTTC; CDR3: CASSLVPSGGLYNEQFF
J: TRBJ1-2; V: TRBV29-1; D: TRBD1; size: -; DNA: TGCAGCGTTGAAGCACAGGGGGGAATGGGCTATGGCTACACCTTC; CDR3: CSVEAQGGMGYGYTF
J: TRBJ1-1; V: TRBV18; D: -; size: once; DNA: TGTGCCAGCTCAACCCGGACTGCAGGGGACGGAACTGAAGCTTTCTTT; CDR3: CASSTRTAGDGTEAFF
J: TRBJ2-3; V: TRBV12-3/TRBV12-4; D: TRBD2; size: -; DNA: TGTGCCAGCAGTTTGTTTTTTTCGGGGGGGGCCATAGATACGCAGTATTTT; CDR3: CASSLFFSGGAIDTQYF
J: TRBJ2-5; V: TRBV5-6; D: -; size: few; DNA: TGTGCCAGCAGCCTCTATACAGGGACAGAGACCCAGTACTTC; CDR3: CASSLYTGTETQYF
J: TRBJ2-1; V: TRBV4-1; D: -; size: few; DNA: TGCGCCAGCAGCCAAGGGGTAGCTACCTACAATGAGCAGTTCTTC; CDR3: CASSQGVATYNEQFF
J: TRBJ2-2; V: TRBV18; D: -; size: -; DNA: TGTGCCAGCTCGCCGGGCCTGACGAACACCGGGGAGCTGTTTTTT; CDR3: CASSPGLTNTGELFF
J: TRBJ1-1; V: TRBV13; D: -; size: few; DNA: TGTGCCAGCAGCTTAGTCGGGGGTGTGTACACTGAAGCTTTCTTT; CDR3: CASSLVGGVYTEAFF
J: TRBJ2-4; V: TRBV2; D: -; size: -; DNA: TGTGCCAGCAGCGATCTCAGGGGAGCAAGCCTAGCCAAAAACATTCAGTACTTC; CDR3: CASSDLRGASLAKNIQYF
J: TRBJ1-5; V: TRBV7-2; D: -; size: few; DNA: TGTGCCAGCACCTCGGTAGGGCCCCAGCATTTT; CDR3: CASTSVGPQHF